One T cell receptor beta chain is described in this entry. Its target is unknown. Some clones are missing from TCRdb's copy, which holds only in-frame ones; the method was immunoSEQ multiplex PCR. This table has tens of thousands of clones, more than 90% appearing once. CDR3 length equals 16 residues. Germline CDR1 reads SGHTA; CDR2 reads FQGTGA. V trimming: 5 bases; J trimming: 2 bases; junction bases outside the gene matches: 5. The sample originates from a study of T cell responses to AZD1222 COVID-19 vaccine. Findings and caveats of the study: Nearly half of spike-specific TCRs reportedly go after variant regions that carry no mutations. The peak T cell response came first, and repertoires were sampled only after it. Clonal diversity was possibly underestimated, and white British individuals and females predominated among donors.

The source was peripheral blood, collected on day 0 of AZD1222 vaccination. This receptor was identified in an adult in good health. The J gene is TRBJ2-2, the V gene TRBV7-3, with TRBD2 identical over 10 bases. CDR3 protein: CASSLGTSVNTGELFF. CDR3 nucleotides: TGTGCCAGCAGCCTCGGGACTAGCGTTAACACCGGGGAGCTGTTTTTT.